A selection of T cell receptor beta chains follows, all from one sample in a study of T cells in Graves' hyperthyroidism and ophthalmopathy. TCRdb reanalysed the multiplex PCR reads using MiXCR and keeps one entry per CDR3 protein. The repertoire holds fewer than 350,000 distinct CDR3 sequences, with 15% to 20% as singletons. Sequenced: blood. Receptors originate from a woman aged 35 to 49 with Graves' ophthalmopathy. The CDR3 runs from the conserved cysteine through the conserved F or W. Each record gives: J gene, V gene, CDR3 protein.

TRBJ2-2 | TRBV9 | CASSVGLSRRTNTGELFF
TRBJ1-1 | TRBV12-3/TRBV12-4 | CASSFSRATEAFF
TRBJ2-7 | TRBV20-1 | CSANPSGKEQYF
TRBJ2-2 | TRBV6-5 | CASTSGSYTGELFF
TRBJ2-5 | TRBV4-3 | CASSPTSAGLGQETQYF
TRBJ1-2 | TRBV11-2 | CASSSLARQGKGYGYTF
TRBJ2-6 | TRBV20-1 | CSAENTSGANVLTF
TRBJ2-2 | TRBV6-1 | CASEQVSTGELFF
TRBJ1-1 | TRBV28 | CAHRSVAMNTEAFF
TRBJ1-6 | TRBV27 | CASSFSGYGLHF
TRBJ2-5 | TRBV7-2 | CASSLVPGGGQETQYF
TRBJ2-5 | TRBV6-1 | CASSEIPGPLPETQYF
TRBJ1-2 | TRBV12-3/TRBV12-4 | CASSDAWDYTF
TRBJ2-7 | TRBV12-3/TRBV12-4 | CATKLAGNYEQYF
TRBJ2-7 | TRBV20-1 | CSCGQGIYEQYF
TRBJ1-1 | TRBV19 | CASSTLSTFNTEAFF
TRBJ2-3 | TRBV6-5 | CASSYSSSTDTQYF
TRBJ1-5 | TRBV5-8 | CASSSRAPDRLVQPQHF
TRBJ1-2 | TRBV6-5 | CASSYGEDYGCTF
TRBJ1-1 | TRBV18 | CASSPRQGVNTEAFF
TRBJ2-3 | TRBV6-1 | CASSLRTSGRDTQYF
TRBJ1-1 | TRBV20-1 | CSARDLSGDPEAFF
TRBJ2-7 | TRBV6-2/TRBV6-3 | CASSYRLANYEQYF
TRBJ2-7 | TRBV5-1 | CASSQLTGGPYEQYF
TRBJ2-6 | TRBV6-1 | CASTSFGANVLTF
TRBJ1-3 | TRBV15 | CATSRDAADSGNTIYF
TRBJ2-2 | TRBV9 | CASSLSFEPGQDTGELFF
TRBJ2-1 | TRBV7-2 | CASSLVALSSYNEQFF